This T cell receptor (beta chain) was sequenced in a study of blood T cell repertoires in COVID-19. Study details: Sites in the United States, Italy and Spain provided acute and convalescent COVID-19 samples. PBMCs, B-cell-depleted T cells, or T cells were the source of the cDNA or gDNA that made up the material.

Trimming cost V 2 bases and J 7 bases; bases outside gene matches: 11. Germline CDR1 SGDLS, CDR2 YYNGEE. The CDR3 length is 16 residues. Original methodology: Reference gene primer amplification gave estimated nucleated cell counts. This table comes from immunoSEQ multiplex PCR, and its TCRdb copy is limited to in-frame clones, with some not included. The V and J calls and clone size were taken over from that table, and D and trimming were inferred from the DNA. The sample has around 250,000 clones; around four fifths are singletons. This clonotype was obtained from a young man who had recovered from COVID-19. The chain joins TRBV9 to TRBJ2-2; 7 positions match TRBD1. The sequencing sample was made of peripheral blood. Written as DNA, the CDR3 is TGTGCCAGCAGCGTGAGACCCGGGACAGAAATCGGGGAGCTGTTTTTT. Protein sequence: CASSVRPGTEIGELFF.